The T cell receptor (beta chain) described here comes from a study of Ad26.COV2.S vaccination and SARS-CoV-2 variants. Study-level background: Doses of Ad26.COV2.S were injected into muscle once or twice, 56 days apart. Whole-study findings and limits: Comparable non-spike TCR breadth was observed in vaccine and placebo recipients.

The sample's treatment: some 20 received Ad26.COV2.S at low or high dose, single or two shots; 5 received placebo; per-sample allocation not given. Collection of the samples took place on day 63 after the first injection of vaccine or placebo. What was given as vaccine was an Ad26 vector encoding Wuhan-strain SARS-CoV-2 spike. This clone was detected only once. What it binds is not known. The CDR3 totals 11 residues. Deletions cut 6 bases from V and 2 bases from J, with 5 bases between. Germline V gene sequence: CDR1 MNHEY, CDR2 SVGEGT. Sequencing was performed with immunoSEQ multiplex PCR; in TCRdb, only in-frame clones are kept and a portion is missing. The sample includes about 480,000 clones, approximately 90% seen only once; the top ten take over 10%.

This sample comprised peripheral blood, obtained in a trial of Ad26.COV2.S vaccine versus placebo. This rearrangement joins TRBV6-2 or TRBV6-3 to TRBJ2-7; D call uncertain. The sequence was obtained from a person aged 18-60 years who received the Ad26.COV2.S COVID-19 vaccine or a placebo. Here the CDR3 reads CASSNTYEQYF. CDR3 DNA sequence: TGTGCCAGCAGCAACACCTACGAGCAGTACTTC.